The sequence of this TCR beta chain was determined in a study of T cell repertoires in cytomegalovirus infection. As to this clonotype: Antigen unknown.

The ends were cut back, 7 bases at V and 5 bases at J, with 12 bases in the middle. The CDR3 length is 13 residues. Germline V lookup: CDR1 ENHRY, CDR2 SYGVKD. TCRdb analysed the reads with MiXCR anew, one entry per CDR3 protein. The table shows approximately 990,000 distinct CDR3 sequences, with around 30% occurring only once. The sample in question was cultured CD8+ T cells from PBMCs, obtained from culture after CMV antigen stimulation. This sequence was found in a human donor in good health (CMV status not recorded). Some clones in this sample may be carry-over from other donors' samples. The rearrangement uses TRBV10-3 and TRBJ2-1; D may be TRBD1 (6 bases). CDR3 loop: CAIMGASNNEQFF. The CDR3 nucleotides read TGTGCCATCATGGGGGCTAGTAACAATGAGCAGTTCTTC.